This TCR beta chain was identified in a study of cytomegalovirus exposure and HLA in healthy donors. Study-level points and caveats: Some V segments (TRBV6-2 and TRBV6-3 among them) were excluded as indistinguishable. Accurate HLA-A and HLA-B prediction from TCR beta sequences was reported for most subjects.

This CDR3 has 14 amino acids. Trimming stripped 0 bases from V and 7 bases from J, with 11 bases between. The V gene's germline CDR1 is SGHRS and CDR2 YFSETQ. Comments on this clone: What it binds is unknown.

Primers included in the PCR were 60 Vbeta and 13 Jbeta primers. TCRdb's copy holds only in-frame clones and misses some; the assay was immunoSEQ multiplex PCR. Of under 200,000 clones detected, roughly 75% appear once; the ten largest clones hold approximately 2.4%. The V and J genes are TRBV5-1 and TRBJ2-1; a weak D match, TRBD2 (5 bases). Sequenced: PBMCs. This TCR was sampled from a female donor in good health and CMV-seronegative. This CDR3 is CASSLEASPNEQFF. CDR3 DNA: TGCGCCAGCAGCTTGGAAGCTAGCCCGAATGAGCAGTTCTTC.